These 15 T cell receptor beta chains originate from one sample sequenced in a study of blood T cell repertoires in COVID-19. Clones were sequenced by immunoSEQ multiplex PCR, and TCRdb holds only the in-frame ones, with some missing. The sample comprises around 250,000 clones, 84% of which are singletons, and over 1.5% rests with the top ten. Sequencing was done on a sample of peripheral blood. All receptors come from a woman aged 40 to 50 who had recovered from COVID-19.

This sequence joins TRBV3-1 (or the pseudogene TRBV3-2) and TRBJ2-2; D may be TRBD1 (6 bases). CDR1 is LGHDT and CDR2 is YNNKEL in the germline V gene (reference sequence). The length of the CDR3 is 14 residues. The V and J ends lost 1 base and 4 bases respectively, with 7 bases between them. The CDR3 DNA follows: TGTGCCAGCAGCCAAGGGACAGTCACCGGGGAGCTGTTTTTT. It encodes CASSQGTVTGELFF.

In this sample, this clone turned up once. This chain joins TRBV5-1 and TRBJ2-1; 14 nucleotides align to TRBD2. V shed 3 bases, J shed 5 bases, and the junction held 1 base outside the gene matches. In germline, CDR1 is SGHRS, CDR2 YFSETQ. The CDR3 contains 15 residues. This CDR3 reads CASSWGLAGDNEQFF. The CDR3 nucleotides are TGCGCCAGCAGCTGGGGACTAGCGGGGGACAATGAGCAGTTCTTC.

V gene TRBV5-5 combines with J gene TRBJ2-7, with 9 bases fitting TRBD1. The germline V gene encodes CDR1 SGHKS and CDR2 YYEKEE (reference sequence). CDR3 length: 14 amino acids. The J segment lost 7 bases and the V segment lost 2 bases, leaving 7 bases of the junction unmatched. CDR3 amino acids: CASSLWDRVREQYF. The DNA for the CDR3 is TGTGCCAGCAGCTTATGGGACAGGGTTCGGGAGCAGTACTTC.

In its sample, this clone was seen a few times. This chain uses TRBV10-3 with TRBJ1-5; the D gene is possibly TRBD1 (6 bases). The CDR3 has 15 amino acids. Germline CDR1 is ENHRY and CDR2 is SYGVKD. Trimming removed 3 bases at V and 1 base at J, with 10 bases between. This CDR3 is CAISDGGLSNQPQHF. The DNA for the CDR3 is TGTGCCATCAGTGACGGGGGGCTGAGCAATCAGCCCCAGCATTTT.

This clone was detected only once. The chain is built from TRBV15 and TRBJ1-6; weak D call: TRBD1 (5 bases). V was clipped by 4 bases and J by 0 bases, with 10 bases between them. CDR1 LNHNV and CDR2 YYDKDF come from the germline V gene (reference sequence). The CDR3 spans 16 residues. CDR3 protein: CATSKDKSSYNSPLHF. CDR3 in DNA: TGTGCCACCAGCAAGGACAAGAGCTCCTATAATTCACCCCTCCACTTT.

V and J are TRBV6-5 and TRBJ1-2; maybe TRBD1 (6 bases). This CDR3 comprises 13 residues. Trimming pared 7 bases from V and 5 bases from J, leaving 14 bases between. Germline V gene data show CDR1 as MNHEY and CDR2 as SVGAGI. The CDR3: CASTIVTGYGYTF. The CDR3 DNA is TGTGCCAGCACCATAGTTACAGGGTATGGCTACACCTTC.

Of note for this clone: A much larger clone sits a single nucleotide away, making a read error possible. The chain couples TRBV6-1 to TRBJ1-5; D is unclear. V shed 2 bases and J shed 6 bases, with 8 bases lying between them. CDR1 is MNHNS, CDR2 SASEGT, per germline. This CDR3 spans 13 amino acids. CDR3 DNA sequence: TGTGCCAGCAGTGAATTCGGAGGTCAGCCCCAGCATTTT. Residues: CASSEFGGQPQHF.

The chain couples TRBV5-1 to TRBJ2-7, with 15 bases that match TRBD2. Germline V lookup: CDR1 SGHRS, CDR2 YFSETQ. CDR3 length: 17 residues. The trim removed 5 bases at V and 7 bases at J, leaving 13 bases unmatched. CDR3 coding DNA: TGCGCCAGCAGTCCGGGACTAGCGGGGGGTACGGTTTTGGAGCAGTACTTC. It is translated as CASSPGLAGGTVLEQYF.

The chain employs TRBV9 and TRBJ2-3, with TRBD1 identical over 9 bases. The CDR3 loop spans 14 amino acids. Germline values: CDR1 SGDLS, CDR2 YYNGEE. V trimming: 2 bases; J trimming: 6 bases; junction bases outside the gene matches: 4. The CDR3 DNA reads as TGTGCCAGCAGCGTGGGACAGGGTAGCGATACGCAGTATTTT. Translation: CASSVGQGSDTQYF. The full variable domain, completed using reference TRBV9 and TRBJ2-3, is DSGVTQTPKHLITATGQRVTLRCSPRSGDLSVYWYQQSLDQGLQFLIQYYNGEERAKGNILERFSAQQFPDLHSELNLSSLELGDSALYFCASSVGQGSDTQYFGPGTRLTVL.

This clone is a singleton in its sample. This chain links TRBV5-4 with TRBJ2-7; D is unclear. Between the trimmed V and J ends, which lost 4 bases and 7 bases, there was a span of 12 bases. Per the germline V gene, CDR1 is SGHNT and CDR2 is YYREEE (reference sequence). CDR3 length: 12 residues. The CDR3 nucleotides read TGTGCCAGCAGCCCGAGCACGGGTGAGCAGTACTTC. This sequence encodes CASSPSTGEQYF.

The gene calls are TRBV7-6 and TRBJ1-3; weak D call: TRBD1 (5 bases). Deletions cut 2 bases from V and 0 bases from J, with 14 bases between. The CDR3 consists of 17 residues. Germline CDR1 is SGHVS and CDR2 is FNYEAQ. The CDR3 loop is CASSLYPRGPSGNTIYF. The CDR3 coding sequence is TGTGCCAGCAGCTTATATCCGCGGGGACCCTCTGGAAACACCATATATTTT.

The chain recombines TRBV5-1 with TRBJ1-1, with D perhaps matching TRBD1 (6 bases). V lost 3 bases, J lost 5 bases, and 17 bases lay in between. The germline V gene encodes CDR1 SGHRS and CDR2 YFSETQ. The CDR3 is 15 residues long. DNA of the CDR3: TGCGCCAGCAGCTACACCGGGACACTCGGGACTGAAGCTTTCTTT. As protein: CASSYTGTLGTEAFF. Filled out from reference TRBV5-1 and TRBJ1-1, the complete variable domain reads KAGVTQTPRYLIKTRGQQVTLSCSPISGHRSVSWYQQTPGQGLQFLFEYFSETQRNKGNFPGRFSGRQFSNSRSEMNVSTLELGDSALYLCASSYTGTLGTEAFFGQGTRLTVV.

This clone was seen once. The CDR3 spells CASRRIQGRETQYF. CDR3 sequence (DNA): TGTGCCAGCAGGAGAATACAGGGCAGAGAGACCCAGTACTTC. V and J are TRBV6-5 and TRBJ2-5; maybe TRBD1 (6 bases). V lost 6 bases and J lost 4, with 15 bases in between. The CDR3 sequence is 14 residues long. Germline CDR1 and CDR2: MNHEY and SVGAGI.

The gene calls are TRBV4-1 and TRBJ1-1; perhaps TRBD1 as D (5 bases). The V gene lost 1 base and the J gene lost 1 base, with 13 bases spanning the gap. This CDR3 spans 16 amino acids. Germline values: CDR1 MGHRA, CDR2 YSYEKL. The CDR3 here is CASSQVLGRENTEAFF. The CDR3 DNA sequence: TGCGCCAGCAGCCAAGTGTTAGGCAGGGAGAACACTGAAGCTTTCTTT.

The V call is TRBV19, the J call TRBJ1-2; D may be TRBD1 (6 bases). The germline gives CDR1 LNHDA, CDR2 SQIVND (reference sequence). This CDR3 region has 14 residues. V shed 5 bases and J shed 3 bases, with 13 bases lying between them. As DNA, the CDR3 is TGTGCCAGTAGTCCGGGCAGGGGCGACTATGGCTACACCTTC. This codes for CASSPGRGDYGYTF.